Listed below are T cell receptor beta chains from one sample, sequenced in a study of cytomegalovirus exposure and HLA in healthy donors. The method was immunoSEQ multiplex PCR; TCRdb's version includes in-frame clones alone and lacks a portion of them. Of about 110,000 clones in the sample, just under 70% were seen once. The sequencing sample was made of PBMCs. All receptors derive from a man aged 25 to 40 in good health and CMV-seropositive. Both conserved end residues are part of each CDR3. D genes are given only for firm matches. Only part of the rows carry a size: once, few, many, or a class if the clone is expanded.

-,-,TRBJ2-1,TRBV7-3,TGTGCCAGCAGCGTCCAGGCACGGAGGAATGAGCAGTTCTTC,CASSVQARRNEQFF
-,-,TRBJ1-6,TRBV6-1,TGTGCCAGCAGTGAAGAGTGGGGGGTTAATAATTCACCCCTCCACTTT,CASSEEWGVNNSPLHF
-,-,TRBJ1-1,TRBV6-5,TGTGCCAGCAGAAACTCACAGGGCCTGGGCACTGAAGCTTTCTTT,CASRNSQGLGTEAFF
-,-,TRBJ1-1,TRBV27,TGTGCCAGCAGTTTAACAGGCCCCAGCACTGAAGCTTTCTTT,CASSLTGPSTEAFF
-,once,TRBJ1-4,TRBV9,TGTGCCAGCAGCGTAACTCCAGGGGATAATGAAAAACTGTTTTTT,CASSVTPGDNEKLFF
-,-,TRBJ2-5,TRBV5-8,TGTGCCAGCACTCCTGTAACGGGGACCCAGTACTTC,CASTPVTGTQYF
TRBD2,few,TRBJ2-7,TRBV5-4,TGTGCCAGCAGCTTGCGACTAGCTCAATACGAGCAGTACTTC,CASSLRLAQYEQYF
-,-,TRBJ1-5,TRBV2,TGTGCCAGCAGTGACAACGGTAACGGGGGCAATCAGCCCCAGCATTTT,CASSDNGNGGNQPQHF
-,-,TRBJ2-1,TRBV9,TGTGCCAGCAGCGTAGTCCCCGGTGGGGCGGCATACAATGAGCAGTTCTTC,CASSVVPGGAAYNEQFF
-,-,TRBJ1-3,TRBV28,TGTGCCAGCAGTTTATTTCGGGTTTCGGCTGGAAACACCATATATTTT,CASSLFRVSAGNTIYF
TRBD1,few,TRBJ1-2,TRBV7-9,TGTGCCAGCACCCCCAGGGGGAGCTATGGCTACACCTTC,CASTPRGSYGYTF
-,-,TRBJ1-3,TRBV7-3,TGTGCCAGCAGCCCGGTCCCCTCTGGAAACACCATATATTTT,CASSPVPSGNTIYF
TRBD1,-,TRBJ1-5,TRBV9,TGTGCCAGCAGCCCAGGACAGGAGAATCAGCCCCAGCATTTT,CASSPGQENQPQHF
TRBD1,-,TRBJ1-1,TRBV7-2,TGTGCCAGCAGCCCGGGGGTAGGGGGCTGGGCTTTCTTT,CASSPGVGGWAFF
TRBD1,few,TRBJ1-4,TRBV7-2,TGTGCCAGCAGCCCACAGGGGGCGTCTAATGAAAAACTGTTTTTT,CASSPQGASNEKLFF
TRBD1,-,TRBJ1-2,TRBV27,TGTGCCAGCAGTTTATCAAGGGACAGGGTCTATGGCTACACCTTC,CASSLSRDRVYGYTF
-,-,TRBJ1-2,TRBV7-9,TGTGCCAGCAGCACGGACGCGGGACGGAACTATGGCTACACCTTC,CASSTDAGRNYGYTF
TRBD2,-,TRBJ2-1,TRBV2,TGTGCCGGCAGTAAACGGGGGGGCGACTACAATGAGCAGTTCTTC,CAGSKRGGDYNEQFF
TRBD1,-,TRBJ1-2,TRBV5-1,TGCGCCAGCAGCTCTAAGCTACAGGGGAACTATGGCTACACCTTC,CASSSKLQGNYGYTF
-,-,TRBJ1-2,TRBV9,TGTGCCAGCAGCGTAGCGAGAGTGGGGGCGGTTCCCTATGGCTACACCTTC,CASSVARVGAVPYGYTF
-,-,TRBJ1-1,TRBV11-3,TGTGCCAGCAGCTTTGGAAAAGGAGGGGCTTTCTTT,CASSFGKGGAFF
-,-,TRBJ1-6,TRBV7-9,TGTGCCAGCAGCTTAGTACAGGGCGGATCACCCCTCCACTTT,CASSLVQGGSPLHF
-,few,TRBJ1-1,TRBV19,TGTGCCAGTTGGGAGTCGGAAGCTTTCTTT,CASWESEAFF
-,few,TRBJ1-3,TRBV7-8,TGTGCCAGCAGCTTGGTTTTCCGGGACACTGGAGGAAACACCATATATTTT,CASSLVFRDTGGNTIYF
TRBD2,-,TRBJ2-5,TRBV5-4,TGTGCCAGCAGCTTGGGGGCGGGAGTTGGGCAAGAGACCCAGTACTTC,CASSLGAGVGQETQYF
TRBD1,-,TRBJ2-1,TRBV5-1,TGCGCCAGCAGCTTTACGGACAGGACCCACAATGAGCAGTTCTTC,CASSFTDRTHNEQFF
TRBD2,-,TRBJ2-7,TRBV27,TGTGCCAGCAGTGGGGGGGACCCCTACGAGCAGTACTTC,CASSGGDPYEQYF
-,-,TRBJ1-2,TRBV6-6,TGTGCCAGCAGTTACGGGGAGGGCAATGGCTACACCTTC,CASSYGEGNGYTF
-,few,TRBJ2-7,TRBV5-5,TGTGCCAGCAGCTTGGAGAGTTACGAGCAGTACTTC,CASSLESYEQYF
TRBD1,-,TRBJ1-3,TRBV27,TGTGCCAGCAGTTCCCTCGGGACAGGTGGTACTGGAAACACCATATATTTT,CASSSLGTGGTGNTIYF
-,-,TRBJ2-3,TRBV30,TGTGCCTGGAGTTTATGGAGGGGAACAGATACGCAGTATTTT,CAWSLWRGTDTQYF
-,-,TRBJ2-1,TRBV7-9,TGTGCCAGCAGGGGGGACAACTACAATGAGCAGTTCTTC,CASRGDNYNEQFF
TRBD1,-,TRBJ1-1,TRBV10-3,TGTGCCATCACGCCGACAGGGGGTGTAGAAGCTTTCTTT,CAITPTGGVEAFF
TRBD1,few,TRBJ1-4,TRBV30,TGTGCCTGGAGTGTACAACGACAGGGTCGGGCAAAACTGTTTTTT,CAWSVQRQGRAKLFF
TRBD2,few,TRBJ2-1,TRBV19,TGTGCCAGTAGTATAGATCAATGGAGCGGGAGGGATAATGAGCAGTTCTTC,CASSIDQWSGRDNEQFF
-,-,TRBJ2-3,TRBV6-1,TGTGCCAGCAGTCTCCTAGGTAGCACAGATACGCAGTATTTT,CASSLLGSTDTQYF
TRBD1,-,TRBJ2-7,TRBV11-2,TGTGCCAGCAGGGGAACGGGACAGGCCTACGAGCAGTACTTC,CASRGTGQAYEQYF
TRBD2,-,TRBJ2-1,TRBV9,TGTGCCAGCAGCGGGGGACTAGCGGTCCAGTTCTTC,CASSGGLAVQFF
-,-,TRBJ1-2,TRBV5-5,TGTGCCAGCAGCGCGAACAGGGTCAAGGACACCTTC,CASSANRVKDTF
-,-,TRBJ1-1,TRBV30,TGTGCCTGGAGGGGGGGTCCGGGAACTGAAGCTTTCTTT,CAWRGGPGTEAFF
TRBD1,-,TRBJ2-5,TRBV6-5,TGTGCCAGCAGTACGACAGGGAAACAAGAGACCCAGTACTTC,CASSTTGKQETQYF
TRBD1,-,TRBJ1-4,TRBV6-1,TGTGCCAGCAGTGAAGACAGGGGGAGGGCTAATGAAAAACTGTTTTTT,CASSEDRGRANEKLFF
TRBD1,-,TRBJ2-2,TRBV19,TGTGCCAGTATTAGTAGGGCAGGGGGAGACACCGGGGAGCTGTTTTTT,CASISRAGGDTGELFF
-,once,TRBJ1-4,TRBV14,TGTGCCAGCAGCCAAGAAACCGGTGTCGGTGAAAAACTGTTTTTT,CASSQETGVGEKLFF
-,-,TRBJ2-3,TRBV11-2,TGTGCCAGCAGCTTTAGTGTGGGGGGGGCCAGCACAGATACGCAGTATTTT,CASSFSVGGASTDTQYF
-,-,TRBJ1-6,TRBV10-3,TGTGCCATCATGGGCGGGAATAATTCACCCCTCCACTTT,CAIMGGNNSPLHF
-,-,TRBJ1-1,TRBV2,TGTGCCAGCAGCCTCTTAGAAAACACTGAAGCTTTCTTT,CASSLLENTEAFF
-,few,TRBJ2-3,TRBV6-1,TGTGCCAGCAGTTCAACCCCAGCCCTAGCGCAGTATTTT,CASSSTPALAQYF
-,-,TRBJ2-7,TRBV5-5,TGTGCCAGCAGCTTGGGGCAGGGTAACTACGAGCAGTACTTC,CASSLGQGNYEQYF
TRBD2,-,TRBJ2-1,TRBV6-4,TGTGCCAGCAGTGTTAGCGGGGGAATTCGTGAGCAGTTCTTC,CASSVSGGIREQFF
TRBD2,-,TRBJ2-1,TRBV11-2,TGTGCCAGCAGCTTAGTAGCGGGACTTCCGCCCCCCTACAATGAGCAGTTCTTC,CASSLVAGLPPPYNEQFF
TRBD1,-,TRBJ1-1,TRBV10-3,TGTGCCATCAGGACCCAAACAGGGGGTGGGAACACTGAAGCTTTCTTT,CAIRTQTGGGNTEAFF
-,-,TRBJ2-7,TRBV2,TGTGCCAGCAGTGAGATTGGGAAGGGGGAGTACTTC,CASSEIGKGEYF
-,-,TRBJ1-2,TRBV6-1,TGTGCCAGCAGGGCGGGGGGGAGCTATGGCTACACCTTC,CASRAGGSYGYTF